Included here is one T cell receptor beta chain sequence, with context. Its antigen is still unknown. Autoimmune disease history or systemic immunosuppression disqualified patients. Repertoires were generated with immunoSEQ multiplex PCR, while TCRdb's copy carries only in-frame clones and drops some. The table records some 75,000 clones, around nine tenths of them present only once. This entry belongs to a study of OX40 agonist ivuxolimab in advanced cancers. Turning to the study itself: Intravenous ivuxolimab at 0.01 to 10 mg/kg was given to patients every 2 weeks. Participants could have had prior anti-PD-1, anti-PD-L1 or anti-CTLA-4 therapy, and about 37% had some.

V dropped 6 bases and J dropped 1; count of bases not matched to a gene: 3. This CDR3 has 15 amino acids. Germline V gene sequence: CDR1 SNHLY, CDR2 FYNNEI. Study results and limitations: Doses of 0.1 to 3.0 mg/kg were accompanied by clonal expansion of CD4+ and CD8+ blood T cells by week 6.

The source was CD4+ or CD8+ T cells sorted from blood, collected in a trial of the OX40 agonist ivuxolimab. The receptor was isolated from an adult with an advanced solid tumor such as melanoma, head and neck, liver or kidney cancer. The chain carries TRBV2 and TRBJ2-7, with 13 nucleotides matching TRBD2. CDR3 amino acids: CASSATSGRSYEQYF. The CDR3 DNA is TGTGCCAGCAGCGCGACTAGCGGGAGGTCCTACGAGCAGTACTTC.